This entry features one T cell receptor beta chain sequence. Germline assignment: CDR1 SQVTM and CDR2 ANQGSEA. Trimming stripped 1 base from V and 1 base from J, with 14 bases between. The CDR3 contains 16 residues. This sample is drawn from a study of blood T cell repertoires in COVID-19. TCRdb keeps only in-frame clones here, not all; method: immunoSEQ multiplex PCR. The sample consists of 160,000 or so clones, roughly 90% of them appearing once. Source material: peripheral blood. This rearrangement joins TRBV29-1 to TRBJ2-1; weak D call: TRBD2 (5 bases). The clonotype comes from a man in his sixties with acute or convalescent COVID-19. The CDR3 spells CSVEGGDVGSYNEQFF. CDR3 nucleotide sequence: TGCAGCGTTGAAGGGGGAGACGTCGGGTCCTACAATGAGCAGTTCTTC.